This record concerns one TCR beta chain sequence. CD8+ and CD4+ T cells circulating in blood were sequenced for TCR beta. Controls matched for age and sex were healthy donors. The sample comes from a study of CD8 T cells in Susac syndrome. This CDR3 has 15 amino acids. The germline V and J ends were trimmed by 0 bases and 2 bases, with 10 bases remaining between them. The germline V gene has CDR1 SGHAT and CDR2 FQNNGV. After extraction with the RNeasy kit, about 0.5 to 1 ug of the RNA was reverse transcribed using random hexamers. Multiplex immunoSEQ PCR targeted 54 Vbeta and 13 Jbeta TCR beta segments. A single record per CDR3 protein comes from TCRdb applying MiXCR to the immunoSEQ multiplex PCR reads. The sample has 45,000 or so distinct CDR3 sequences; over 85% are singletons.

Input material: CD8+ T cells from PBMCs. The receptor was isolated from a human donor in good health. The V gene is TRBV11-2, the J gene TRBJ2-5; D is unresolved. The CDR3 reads CASSLDPPSQETQYF. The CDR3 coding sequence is TGTGCCAGCAGCTTAGATCCACCGTCGCAAGAGACCCAGTACTTC.